Given below is one TCR beta chain in context. Its antigen is not identified. The length of the CDR3 is 15 residues. Germline V gene lookup returns CDR1 MNHEY and CDR2 SVGAGI. V lost 5 bases, J lost 3 bases, and 16 bases lay in between. The sample belongs to a study of T cell responses to AZD1222 COVID-19 vaccine. Some clones are missing from TCRdb's copy, which holds only in-frame ones; the method was immunoSEQ multiplex PCR. This sample has more than 100,000 clones, with roughly 90% found just once. Notes on the study in general: Repertoire sampling was restricted to post-peak T cell response timepoints. Spike-specific TCR breadth rose after two AZD1222 doses, and depth rose as well.

The source is an adult in good health. This material consisted of peripheral blood, taken on day 0 of AZD1222 vaccination. This sequence joins TRBV6-5 and TRBJ1-1; a weak D match, TRBD1 (6 bases). The CDR3 protein is CASSPSGVGDTEAFF. CDR3 coding DNA: TGTGCCAGCAGTCCCTCAGGGGTTGGTGACACTGAAGCTTTCTTT.